These T cell receptor beta chains were read from a single sample in a study of shared clonotypes between healthy human individuals. Measured with immunoSEQ multiplex PCR; TCRdb has only the in-frame clones, and not every one. Among fewer than 600,000 clones listed, roughly four fifths were seen once. The sequencing input was PBMCs. Every receptor here comes from a woman aged 40 to 50 in good health. Some clones in this sample may be carry-over from other donors' samples. The CDR3 runs from the conserved cysteine through the conserved F or W. The D gene is left open where the match is weak. Clone size is stated in some rows and not others, as once, few, many or a class when expanded.

size,J,V,D,CDR3,DNA
NA,TRBJ1-2,TRBV28,TRBD1,CASRTGQGAWSGYTF,TGTGCCAGCAGGACAGGGCAGGGCGCTTGGAGTGGCTACACCTTC
NA,TRBJ2-7,TRBV27,TRBD2,CASSPTRGAGSSYEQYF,TGTGCCAGCAGTCCAACGCGGGGAGCGGGGTCCTCCTACGAGCAGTACTTC
few,TRBJ1-5,TRBV6-5,NA,CASSQLLGGNQPQHF,TGTGCCAGCAGTCAACTTCTGGGGGGCAATCAGCCCCAGCATTTT
NA,TRBJ2-5,TRBV30,NA,CAWSRGSGQETQYF,TGTGCCTGGAGTCGGGGTAGCGGACAAGAGACCCAGTACTTC
once,TRBJ2-1,TRBV28,TRBD1,CASSTQGAVGFF,TGTGCCAGCAGCACCCAGGGGGCAGTTGGGTTCTTC
NA,TRBJ2-7,TRBV28,NA,CASSPPGGGGYEQYF,TGTGCCAGCAGTCCCCCTGGGGGAGGAGGATACGAGCAGTACTTC
NA,TRBJ2-1,TRBV11-2,NA,CASSLLSGVGNEQFF,TGTGCCAGCAGCTTACTTAGCGGAGTCGGCAATGAGCAGTTCTTC
many,TRBJ2-3,TRBV4-2,NA,CASSQEGPSNLDTQYF,TGTGCCAGCAGCCAAGAGGGTCCTAGCAATCTAGATACGCAGTATTTT
NA,TRBJ1-5,TRBV30,NA,CAWSPGTFQPQHF,TGTGCCTGGAGTCCCGGGACATTTCAGCCCCAGCATTTT
once,TRBJ2-1,TRBV19,NA,CASSIFSGLSNEQFF,TGTGCCAGTAGTATATTCTCCGGGCTTAGCAATGAGCAGTTCTTC
NA,TRBJ2-7,TRBV27,NA,CASSLKGLSYEQYF,TGTGCCAGCAGTTTAAAAGGACTTTCCTACGAGCAGTACTTC
NA,TRBJ1-4,TRBV7-9,TRBD1,CASSPDRGLANEKLFF,TGTGCCAGCAGCCCCGACAGGGGGCTAGCTAATGAAAAACTGTTTTTT
few,TRBJ1-2,TRBV2,NA,CASSEGSKKDGYTF,TGTGCCAGCAGTGAGGGCAGCAAAAAAGATGGCTACACCTTC
NA,TRBJ2-1,TRBV29-1,TRBD2,CSVSTGLAGGPGNEQFF,TGCAGCGTTTCTACTGGGTTGGCGGGAGGCCCTGGGAATGAGCAGTTCTTC
NA,TRBJ2-7,TRBV7-2,TRBD2,CASSQSLTSGMNEQYF,TGTGCCAGCAGCCAGTCTTTGACTAGCGGGATGAACGAGCAGTACTTC
NA,TRBJ2-7,TRBV27,NA,CASKRDWGQGNYEQYF,TGTGCCAGCAAAAGGGATTGGGGGCAGGGGAACTACGAGCAGTACTTC
NA,TRBJ2-1,TRBV30,NA,CAWSVGFYNEQFF,TGTGCCTGGAGTGTGGGGTTCTACAATGAGCAGTTCTTC
NA,TRBJ1-5,TRBV7-2,NA,CASSVRGNQPQHF,TGTGCCAGCAGCGTAAGGGGCAATCAGCCCCAGCATTTT
NA,TRBJ2-2,TRBV28,NA,CASKEGTGELFF,TGTGCCAGCAAGGAAGGCACCGGGGAGCTGTTTTTT
NA,TRBJ2-5,TRBV2,NA,CASSEGRDETQYF,TGTGCCAGCAGTGAAGGTCGCGACGAGACCCAGTACTTC
NA,TRBJ2-6,TRBV6-4,NA,CASSDSIHSGANVLTF,TGTGCCAGCAGTGACTCGATCCACTCTGGGGCCAACGTCCTGACTTTC
NA,TRBJ1-1,TRBV9,NA,CASSVGDWTPEAFF,TGTGCCAGCAGCGTAGGAGATTGGACACCTGAAGCTTTCTTT
NA,TRBJ1-1,TRBV19,NA,CASSYGQGMNTEAFF,TGTGCCAGTAGTTATGGGCAGGGCATGAACACTGAAGCTTTCTTT
many,TRBJ1-1,TRBV6-5,NA,CASSYSLQGGNTEAFF,TGTGCCAGCAGTTACTCGCTACAGGGAGGGAACACTGAAGCTTTCTTT
once,TRBJ2-3,TRBV7-9,TRBD2,CASIPVTGIGRSDTQYF,TGTGCCAGCATCCCGGTGACGGGGATCGGGAGGTCAGATACGCAGTATTTT
NA,TRBJ2-7,TRBV14,NA,CASSQEISPANYEQYF,TGTGCCAGCAGCCAAGAGATCAGCCCGGCGAACTACGAGCAGTACTTC
NA,TRBJ2-7,TRBV21-1,NA,CASSKGGDGSYEQYF,TGTGCCAGCAGCAAAGGAGGGGATGGCTCCTACGAGCAGTACTTC
NA,TRBJ1-4,TRBV27,NA,CASSPTQTHEKLFF,TGTGCCAGCAGTCCCACACAGACTCATGAAAAACTGTTTTTT
NA,TRBJ1-1,TRBV28,NA,CASSLAGQRNTEAFF,TGTGCCAGCAGTTTGGCTGGACAGCGGAACACTGAAGCTTTCTTT
NA,TRBJ1-1,TRBV6-6,TRBD1,CASRSQGGDTEAFF,TGTGCCAGCAGGTCACAGGGGGGCGACACTGAAGCTTTCTTT
NA,TRBJ2-6,TRBV2,NA,CAGTTGSGANVLTF,TGTGCCGGGACCACAGGGTCTGGGGCCAACGTCCTGACTTTC
NA,TRBJ2-7,TRBV20-1,NA,CSARGAYEQYF,TGCAGTGCTAGAGGCGCCTACGAGCAGTACTTC
few,TRBJ2-7,TRBV10-3,TRBD1,CAISGGQGDRGEQYF,TGTGCCATCAGTGGGGGGCAGGGGGATAGAGGCGAGCAGTACTTC
NA,TRBJ2-5,TRBV9,NA,CASSVEGRDGETQYF,TGTGCCAGCAGCGTAGAGGGTAGGGACGGGGAGACCCAGTACTTC
NA,TRBJ2-7,TRBV27,TRBD1,CASSTRDRGAYEQYF,TGTGCCAGCAGTACTAGGGACAGGGGTGCCTACGAGCAGTACTTC
many,TRBJ2-7,TRBV5-1,NA,CASSLEQNYEQYF,TGCGCCAGCAGCTTGGAACAGAACTACGAGCAGTACTTC
many,TRBJ2-5,TRBV25-1,TRBD1,CASSEGQGAEETQYF,TGTGCCAGCAGTGAAGGCCAGGGGGCCGAAGAGACCCAGTACTTC
few,TRBJ1-4,TRBV30,TRBD1,CASQGAETNEKLFF,TGTGCCTCACAGGGGGCTGAGACTAATGAAAAACTGTTTTTT
NA,TRBJ2-6,TRBV5-4,NA,CASSLGGSGANVLTF,TGTGCCAGCAGCTTGGGTGGGTCTGGGGCCAACGTCCTGACTTTC
once,TRBJ2-1,TRBV7-2,TRBD2,CASSLGLAGAGGFF,TGTGCCAGCAGCCTAGGACTAGCGGGAGCTGGGGGGTTCTTC
many,TRBJ2-1,TRBV10-2,TRBD2,CASSEWLADYNEQFF,TGCGCCAGCAGTGAGTGGCTAGCGGACTACAATGAGCAGTTCTTC
many,TRBJ2-2,TRBV6-5,NA,CASSPQGGELFF,TGTGCCAGCAGTCCCCAGGGCGGGGAGCTGTTTTTT
NA,TRBJ2-5,TRBV4-3,NA,CASSPDWGWEQYF,TGCGCCAGCAGCCCGGACTGGGGGTGGGAGCAGTACTTC
NA,TRBJ2-4,TRBV2,TRBD2,CASRKGLAGEGWTKNIQYF,TGTGCCAGCAGAAAGGGACTAGCGGGAGAAGGATGGACCAAAAACATTCAGTACTTC
few,TRBJ1-4,TRBV7-9,TRBD1,CASSPPGTGTEKLFF,TGTGCCAGCAGCCCACCCGGGACAGGTACCGAAAAACTGTTTTTT
many,TRBJ2-3,TRBV11-3,NA,CASSPRRSTDTQYF,TGTGCCAGCAGCCCCCGGAGAAGCACAGATACGCAGTATTTT
NA,TRBJ2-7,TRBV5-1,TRBD1,CASSLLQGASEQYF,TGCGCCAGCAGCTTATTACAGGGGGCGTCCGAGCAGTACTTC
NA,TRBJ2-1,TRBV4-1,NA,CASSPLGLTENEQFF,TGCGCCAGCAGCCCCCTAGGGCTTACTGAGAATGAGCAGTTCTTC
NA,TRBJ2-6,TRBV19,NA,CASSISGGANVLTF,TGTGCCAGTAGTATCTCGGGCGGGGCCAACGTCCTGACTTTC
few,TRBJ2-2,TRBV25-1,NA,CASSGPANTGELFF,TGTGCCAGCAGTGGCCCGGCGAACACCGGGGAGCTGTTTTTT
NA,TRBJ2-7,TRBV7-9,NA,CASSLGFRGPISDEQYF,TGTGCCAGCAGCTTAGGGTTCAGAGGCCCCATCTCTGACGAGCAGTACTTC
NA,TRBJ1-3,TRBV7-2,NA,CASSLSGSGNTIYF,TGTGCCAGCAGCTTAAGCGGCTCTGGAAACACCATATATTTT